Presented here are 28 T cell receptor beta chains from one specimen sequenced in a study of CD8 T cells in ankylosing spondylitis. Study results and caveats: The study identified a TCR beta motif of several highly homologous variants that appeared characteristic of ankylosing spondylitis blood.

These receptors' antigens are unknown. TCRdb re-analysed the 5' RACE reads in MiXCR, keeping a single row per CDR3 protein. This repertoire shows around 890,000 distinct CDR3 sequences, approximately 12% found once; its top ten account for about 0.5%. The sequenced sample consisted of blood, either unsorted or a sorted T cell fraction (not recorded which). The receptor source for this set is a male donor with ankylosing spondylitis.

The table lists this clonotype with a few counts. The CDR3 sequence is CATSRDALTGNTIYF. CDR3 nucleotide sequence: TGTGCCACCAGCAGAGACGCACTTACTGGAAACACCATATATTTT. The genes are TRBV15 and TRBJ1-3, with D unclear. V lost 0 bases and J 2 bases, leaving 8 bases between the germline ends. The CDR3 sequence is 15 residues long. Germline loops: CDR1 LNHNV, CDR2 YYDKDF (reference sequence). Full variable domain (rest looked up from reference TRBV15 and TRBJ1-3): DAMVIQNPRYQVTQFGKPVTLSCSQTLNHNVMYWYQQKSSQAPKLLFHYYDKDFNNEADTPDNFQSRRPNTSFCFLDIRSPGLGDTAMYLCATSRDALTGNTIYFGEGSWLTVV.

The chain joins TRBV4-3 to TRBJ2-5; 7 nucleotides match TRBD2. CDR1 and CDR2 (germline): LGHNA, YSLEER. V dropped 1 base and J dropped 4; count of bases not matched to a gene: 6. CDR3 size: 15 residues. The CDR3 loop is CASSQGLERGETQYF. The CDR3 DNA sequence: TGCGCCAGCAGCCAAGGATTGGAGCGGGGAGAGACCCAGTACTTC.

The V call is TRBV4-2, the J call TRBJ2-7; 7 bases match TRBD2. The CDR3 covers 17 residues. The J segment lost 5 bases and the V segment lost 4 bases, leaving 17 bases of the junction unmatched. Germline loops: CDR1 LGHNA, CDR2 YNFKEQ. In nucleotides, the CDR3 is TGTGCCAGCAGCCCTCGCGGGGGAGACCGGGCGGCAAACGAGCAGTACTTC. The encoded protein is CASSPRGGDRAANEQYF.

This clonotype has only a few counts. V is TRBV4-3 and J is TRBJ2-1, with unresolved D. The CDR3 runs to 15 residues. V lost 0 bases, J lost 3 bases, and 9 bases lay in between. Germline CDR1 is LGHNA and CDR2 is YSLEER. The CDR3 protein is CASSQDPNFYNEQFF. The CDR3 coding sequence is TGCGCCAGCAGCCAAGATCCAAACTTCTACAATGAGCAGTTCTTC.

Only a few counts were recorded for this clonotype. This chain uses TRBV3-1 with TRBJ1-2, with D unresolved. The CDR3 length is 14 residues. Per the germline V gene, CDR1 is LGHDT and CDR2 is YNNKEL (reference sequence). Trimming removed 1 base from V and 5 bases from J, with 11 bases in between. CDR3 sequence (DNA): TGTGCCAGCAGCCAAGGACGACTGATGTATGGCTACACCTTC. Amino acids: CASSQGRLMYGYTF.

This clonotype has a handful of counts. The chain carries TRBV29-1 and TRBJ2-7; possibly TRBD1 or TRBD2 for D (5 bases each). Germline lookup yields CDR1 SQVTM and CDR2 ANQGSEA. The CDR3 runs 12 residues. Trimming left V 4 bases short and J 2 bases short, with 9 bases between. In DNA, the CDR3 is TGCAGCGTTGCAGGGAGTGCCTACGAGCAGTACTTC. It is translated as CSVAGSAYEQYF.

This sequence joins TRBV28 and TRBJ2-7; 8 positions agree with TRBD1. Germline V gives CDR1 MDHEN, CDR2 SYDVKM. V dropped 5 bases and J dropped 4; count of bases not matched to a gene: 7. This CDR3 has 14 residues. DNA of the CDR3: TGTGCCAGCAGTCCGCCGGGACAGGTGTACGAGCAGTACTTC. Residues: CASSPPGQVYEQYF.

The chain employs TRBV9 and TRBJ2-1; 8 bases map to TRBD1. The CDR3 runs 15 residues. V shed 4 bases, J shed 9 bases, and the junction held 12 bases outside the gene matches. CDR1 is SGDLS, CDR2 YYNGEE, per germline. CDR3 sequence (DNA): TGTGCCAGCAGCCCAGGGGCAGGGGGCTCGGGTGAGCAGTTCTTC. The encoded protein is CASSPGAGGSGEQFF.

The chain recombines TRBV15 with TRBJ2-7; D not certain. Trimming stripped 1 base from V and 1 base from J, with 5 bases between. CDR1 is LNHNV and CDR2 is YYDKDF in the germline V gene (reference sequence). CDR3 length: 13 amino acids. The CDR3, as DNA: TGTGCCACCAGCAGAGGCAGGTCCTACGAGCAGTACTTC. As protein: CATSRGRSYEQYF.

This clonotype has a handful of counts. The DNA for the CDR3 is TGCAGTGCTAGAGGAGGGGTACAAGATACGCAGTATTTT. Translated: CSARGGVQDTQYF. The chain uses TRBV20-1 and TRBJ2-3; D assignment may be TRBD1 or TRBD2 (5 bases each). The CDR3 is 13 amino acids. Trimming left V 1 base short and J 5 bases short, with 10 bases between. Germline values: CDR1 DFQATT, CDR2 SNEGSKA (reference sequence).

This clonotype was observed a handful of times. The V and J genes are TRBV12-3 or TRBV12-4 and TRBJ1-1, with 7 bases fitting TRBD1. CDR3 length: 15 residues. The trim removed 5 bases at V and 1 base at J, leaving 7 bases unmatched. CDR3 amino acids: CASSPHRGSNTEAFF. CDR3 coding DNA: TGTGCCAGCAGTCCGCACAGGGGTTCGAACACTGAAGCTTTCTTT.

This clonotype came up many times. The J gene is TRBJ1-5, the V gene TRBV29-1, with D hard to call. Germline V gene sequence: CDR1 SQVTM, CDR2 ANQGSEA. CDR3 size: 13 residues. Trimming left V 6 bases short and J 5 bases short, with 14 bases between. CDR3 loop: CSVRQSLDQPQHF. CDR3 nucleotide sequence: TGCAGCGTCCGTCAGAGCCTCGATCAGCCCCAGCATTTT.

There are many counts of this clonotype. The V gene is TRBV5-1, the J gene TRBJ2-1, with a tentative D call TRBD1 (6 bases). V was shortened by 4 bases and J by 2 bases, with 19 bases between the two germline ends. The CDR3 has 17 residues. Germline V CDR1 and CDR2: SGHRS, YFSETQ. The CDR3 sequence: CASSAIRGRDTYNEQFF. DNA of the CDR3: TGCGCCAGCAGCGCCATTCGGGGCAGGGACACCTACAATGAGCAGTTCTTC.

This clonotype was detected many times. The rearrangement joins TRBV12-3 or TRBV12-4 to TRBJ1-4, with a tentative D call TRBD1 (5 bases). This CDR3 is 14 amino acids long. The V end was cut by 1 base, the J end by 10 bases, with 13 bases between. This CDR3 reads CASSLVSRERKLFF. The CDR3 DNA is TGTGCCAGCAGTTTAGTAAGCAGGGAACGAAAACTGTTTTTT.

V is TRBV15 and J is TRBJ2-2, with no clear D. The germline V gene has CDR1 LNHNV and CDR2 YYDKDF (reference sequence). Trimming took 1 base from V and 2 from J, leaving 5 bases between them. This CDR3 is 14 amino acids long. CDR3 sequence (DNA): TGTGCCACCAGCAGAGGTTATAACACCGGGGAGCTGTTTTTT. Translation: CATSRGYNTGELFF.

This sequence joins TRBV20-1 and TRBJ1-3; D gene ambiguous. This CDR3 spans 14 amino acids. V was trimmed by 0 bases and J by 6 bases, leaving 12 bases between them. CDR1 and CDR2 from the germline V gene are DFQATT and SNEGSKA (reference sequence). CDR3 in amino acids: CSARDQGVVNTIYF. The CDR3 DNA follows: TGCAGTGCTAGAGATCAAGGAGTAGTAAACACCATATATTTT.

This clonotype was observed a handful of times. This chain uses TRBV12-3 or TRBV12-4 with TRBJ2-1; 10 nucleotides agree with TRBD1. The CDR3 consists of 16 residues. The V gene end was trimmed by 5 bases and the J gene end by 3 bases; junction bases not matched to a gene: 7. The CDR3 sequence is CASSEGTGVDYNEQFF. The CDR3 bases are TGTGCCAGCAGTGAAGGGACAGGGGTTGACTACAATGAGCAGTTCTTC.

The chain links TRBV20-1 to TRBJ2-4, with D uncertain. The germline V gene encodes CDR1 DFQATT and CDR2 SNEGSKA (reference sequence). CDR3 length equals 12 residues. Trimming left V 6 bases short and J 8 bases short, with 14 bases between. CDR3 residues: CSATRPLDIQYF. The CDR3 DNA follows: TGCAGTGCCACCAGGCCGCTAGACATTCAGTACTTC.

The chain combines TRBV6-1 with TRBJ2-7; 9 nucleotides align to TRBD1. The CDR3 runs to 14 residues. V shed 5 bases and J 2 bases; nucleotides not matched to a gene: 4. CDR1 is MNHNS and CDR2 is SASEGT in the germline V gene. The chain's CDR3 is CASSRGTGTYEQYF. The CDR3 DNA follows: TGTGCCAGCAGTCGCGGGACAGGGACCTACGAGCAGTACTTC.

This clonotype appeared many times. This chain joins TRBV20-1 and TRBJ2-1, with D possibly being TRBD2 (5 bases). This CDR3 is 18 amino acids long. Germline values: CDR1 DFQATT, CDR2 SNEGSKA (reference sequence). Trimming took off 1 base at V and 5 bases at J, with 24 bases between the two ends. The CDR3 DNA is TGCAGTGCTAGAGGAGTGGCCCGGTTGCGGACTCCACACAATGAGCAGTTCTTC. Its protein product is CSARGVARLRTPHNEQFF.

A few counts support this clonotype. CDR3 nucleotide sequence: TGCAGTGCCCCCAGGGGGGGGCTTACCTACGAGCAGTACTTC. It codes for CSAPRGGLTYEQYF. This chain links TRBV20-1 with TRBJ2-7; D possibly matches TRBD1 or TRBD2 (7 bases each). Germline V CDR1 and CDR2: DFQATT, SNEGSKA (reference sequence). This CDR3 spans 14 amino acids. V lost 6 bases to trimming and J lost 2 bases, with 17 bases between them.

V gene TRBV6-5 combines with J gene TRBJ2-5; D might be TRBD2 (6 bases). The CDR3 has 15 residues. Germline assignment: CDR1 MNHEY and CDR2 SVGAGI. Trimming took 0 bases from V and 5 from J, leaving 13 bases between them. CDR3 in DNA: TGTGCCAGCAGTTACTCAGAACTAGCATACGAGACCCAGTACTTC. Amino acids: CASSYSELAYETQYF.

This CDR3 is CASSFRGPPTDTQYF. The CDR3 DNA reads TGTGCCAGCAGCTTCAGAGGACCACCAACAGATACGCAGTATTTT. The chain is built from TRBV5-6 and TRBJ2-3; D is unclear. V was clipped by 2 bases and J by 3 bases, with 13 bases between them. Germline CDR1 SGHDT, CDR2 YYEEEE. The CDR3 loop spans 15 amino acids.

The rearrangement links TRBV4-1 to TRBJ2-7; no reliable D call. This CDR3 has 13 amino acids. Trimming left V 1 base short and J 3 bases short, with 7 bases between. Germline CDR1 reads MGHRA; CDR2 reads YSYEKL. The CDR3 is CASSQGPLYEQYF. Written as DNA, the CDR3 is TGCGCCAGCAGCCAAGGACCACTCTACGAGCAGTACTTC.

This clonotype showed up many times. The rearrangement joins TRBV10-3 to TRBJ2-2; no clear D gene. Germline CDR1 ENHRY, CDR2 SYGVKD. The CDR3 is 12 amino acids. V gave up 0 bases and J gave up 13 bases, with 9 bases separating them. CDR3 amino acids: CAISESWDVLFF. The DNA of the CDR3 is TGTGCCATCAGTGAGTCCTGGGATGTGCTGTTTTTT.

The table lists this clonotype with a few counts. V is TRBV5-8 and J is TRBJ1-3, with D possibly matching TRBD1 (6 bases). The CDR3 has 13 residues. Trimming took off 3 bases at V and 5 bases at J, with 9 bases between the two ends. The germline CDR1 and CDR2 sequences are SGHTS and YDEGEE. The CDR3 region has the DNA TGTGCCAGCAGCTCCAGGGGAAGAAACACCATATATTTT. This encodes CASSSRGRNTIYF.

The chain combines TRBV20-1 with TRBJ2-7, with 8 bases aligning to TRBD1. The V gene end was trimmed by 5 bases and the J gene end by 4 bases; junction bases not matched to a gene: 7. This CDR3 region has 13 residues. CDR1 is DFQATT and CDR2 is SNEGSKA in the germline V gene (reference sequence). The CDR3 nucleotides read TGCAGTGCTTCCCTCGGACAGGGTTACGAGCAGTACTTC. Its protein product is CSASLGQGYEQYF.

This clonotype showed up just a few times. The V and J genes are TRBV5-1 and TRBJ2-3; the D gene is possibly TRBD2 (6 bases). Germline values: CDR1 SGHRS, CDR2 YFSETQ. V was cut by 1 base and J by 0 bases, with 12 bases left in between. The CDR3 has 16 residues. CDR3 bases: TGCGCCAGCAGCTTGACTACGGGGAGGAGCACAGATACGCAGTATTTT. Translation gives CASSLTTGRSTDTQYF.